One sample yielded the 31 T cell receptor beta chains listed below, sequenced in a study of radiotherapy plus CTLA-4 blockade in lung cancer. Only in-frame clones appear in the TCRdb table, and some are missing; sequencing was by immunoSEQ multiplex PCR. The data hold around 44,000 clones, with 86% observed a single time. The material was peripheral blood, obtained from a patient treated with radiotherapy plus ipilimumab. The receptor set was obtained from a human donor with non-small cell lung cancer that progressed on radiotherapy plus ipilimumab. Some clones in this sample may be carry-over from other donors' samples.

The V gene is TRBV4-3, the J gene TRBJ1-4, with a weak D call TRBD1 (5 bases). Trimming pared 2 bases from V and 8 bases from J, leaving 12 bases between. The germline CDR1 and CDR2 sequences are LGHNA and YSLEER. CDR3 length: 14 residues. The CDR3 DNA reads as TGCGCCAGCAGCCAAAGCAGGGCCCAGGAAAAACTGTTTTTT. Amino acids: CASSQSRAQEKLFF.

The chain recombines TRBV12-5 with TRBJ1-1, with a possible D match to TRBD1 (6 bases). Germline CDR1 and CDR2: LGHNT and FRNRAP. The CDR3 sequence is 14 residues long. V lost 2 bases and J 1 base, leaving 8 bases between the germline ends. For the CDR3, the DNA is TGTGCTAGTGGTTTGAGGGGGTCGAACACTGAAGCTTTCTTT. Its translation is CASGLRGSNTEAFF.

The J gene is TRBJ2-1, the V gene TRBV7-2; 9 nucleotides align to TRBD2. Germline-derived CDR1 and CDR2 are SGHTA and FQGNSA. This CDR3 contains 18 residues. V lost 3 bases and J lost 5; bases outside the gene matches: 14. The CDR3 loop reads CASSLGSVGRGGNNEQFF. The CDR3 DNA sequence: TGTGCCAGCAGCTTGGGCTCCGTGGGGCGGGGGGGAAACAATGAGCAGTTCTTC. The complete variable domain, with remaining parts taken from reference TRBV7-2 and TRBJ2-1, reads GAGVSQSPSNKVTEKGKDVELRCDPISGHTALYWYRQSLGQGLEFLIYFQGNSAPDKSGLPSDRFSAERTGGSVSTLTIQRTQQEDSAVYLCASSLGSVGRGGNNEQFFGPGTRLTVL.

The rearrangement links TRBV5-5 to TRBJ1-6, with a possible D match to TRBD1 (6 bases). Germline lookup yields CDR1 SGHKS and CDR2 YYEKEE (reference sequence). CDR3 size: 16 residues. With 1 base removed from V and 8 bases from J, the gap between germline ends came to 16 bases. The CDR3 sequence is CASSLQLQGLHSPLHF. CDR3 nucleotide sequence: TGTGCCAGCAGCTTGCAATTACAGGGTTTGCATTCACCCCTCCACTTT.

This chain connects TRBV11-3 to TRBJ2-3; D is unresolved. V dropped 5 bases and J dropped 4 bases, with 13 bases sitting between them. Germline values: CDR1 SGHNT, CDR2 YENEEA. This CDR3 spans 14 amino acids. In nucleotides, the CDR3 is TGTGCCAGCAGCCTTAGACAAGGCGCAGATACGCAGTATTTT. Protein sequence: CASSLRQGADTQYF.

The gene calls are TRBV9 and TRBJ2-7; 8 nucleotides line up with TRBD2. The ends lost 4 bases at V and 3 bases at J; junction bases unmatched: 9. This CDR3 is built from 15 residues. CDR1 and CDR2 (germline): SGDLS, YYNGEE. The CDR3 DNA is TGTGCCAGCAGCACGTCGGGAGGGCCCAGCTACGAGCAGTACTTC. Translation: CASSTSGGPSYEQYF.

This rearrangement joins TRBV29-1 to TRBJ1-2; no reliable D call. Germline V gives CDR1 SQVTM, CDR2 ANQGSEA. CDR3 length: 14 amino acids. The CDR3: CSAAPSVFNYGYTF. The DNA for the CDR3 is TGCAGTGCGGCCCCCAGTGTTTTTAACTATGGCTACACCTTC.

This clone was seen a few times. This rearrangement joins TRBV11-2 to TRBJ1-1, with no clear D. Germline V gene sequence: CDR1 SGHAT, CDR2 FQNNGV. The CDR3 runs to 13 residues. With 6 bases removed from V and 2 bases from J, the gap between germline ends came to 10 bases. The CDR3 loop reads CASRLSLNTEAFF. CDR3 in DNA: TGTGCCAGCAGATTGTCCCTAAACACTGAAGCTTTCTTT.

The J gene is TRBJ1-3, the V gene TRBV29-1; D remains unclear. CDR3 length equals 13 residues. Germline assignment: CDR1 SQVTM and CDR2 ANQGSEA. Trimming stripped 7 bases from V and 2 bases from J, with 12 bases between. CDR3 sequence reads: CSAYELTGNTIYF. The CDR3 DNA is TGCAGCGCCTATGAACTAACTGGAAACACCATATATTTT.

V and J are TRBV4-2 and TRBJ2-1; D unresolved. Germline V gene data show CDR1 as LGHNA and CDR2 as YNFKEQ. V was shortened by 1 base and J by 3 bases, with 10 bases between the two germline ends. The CDR3 extends over 15 amino acids. The CDR3 coding sequence is TGTGCCAGCAGCCAAGGCACGCGAAACTACAATGAGCAGTTCTTC. The encoded protein is CASSQGTRNYNEQFF.

The chain links TRBV5-4 to TRBJ1-2; 9 nucleotides align to TRBD1. Germline values: CDR1 SGHNT, CDR2 YYREEE (reference sequence). Trimming removed 2 bases from V and 3 bases from J; junction bases left unmatched: 5. The CDR3 has 15 residues. In DNA, the CDR3 is TGTGCCAGCAGCTTATACAGGGGGCCCGACTATGGCTACACCTTC. Translation: CASSLYRGPDYGYTF.

This clone was detected once. Written as DNA, the CDR3 is TGCAGCGTTGACGTCACTGAAGCTTTCTTT. This encodes CSVDVTEAFF. The J gene is TRBJ1-1, the V gene TRBV29-1; D is undetermined. CDR3 length equals 10 residues. Germline assignment: CDR1 SQVTM and CDR2 ANQGSEA. V lost 3 bases and J 4 bases, leaving 3 bases between the germline ends.

The CDR3 here is CATSRPTTGFPSSGYTF. CDR3 DNA sequence: TGTGCCACCAGCAGACCAACGACAGGTTTCCCCTCTAGTGGCTACACCTTC. This sequence joins TRBV15 and TRBJ1-2, with a weak D call TRBD1 (6 bases). V gave up 2 bases and J gave up 7 bases, with 23 bases separating them. In germline, CDR1 is LNHNV, CDR2 YYDKDF (reference sequence). The CDR3 is 17 amino acids.

CDR3 DNA sequence: TGCGCCAGCAGCTCGGATAGGACAGGGGGGGATGAGCAGTTCTTC. Protein sequence: CASSSDRTGGDEQFF. This chain joins TRBV5-1 and TRBJ2-1; TRBD1 aligns across 10 bases. The CDR3 covers 15 residues. V was clipped by 3 bases and J by 8 bases; unmatched bases: 8. Germline V gives CDR1 SGHRS, CDR2 YFSETQ.

The genes are TRBV10-1 and TRBJ1-1; the match to TRBD1 covers 8 bases. This CDR3 has 15 residues. J lost 4 bases, V lost 2 bases, and 6 bases had no gene match. CDR1 and CDR2 (germline): WNHNN, SYGVQD (reference sequence). The CDR3: CASSELTGVGTEAFF. The CDR3 nucleotides are TGCGCCAGCAGTGAGCTGACAGGGGTGGGCACTGAAGCTTTCTTT.

This chain connects TRBV10-2 to TRBJ2-1; 12 nucleotides align to TRBD2. The CDR3 length is 20 residues. The ends lost 6 bases at V and 3 bases at J; junction bases unmatched: 18. The germline V gene encodes CDR1 WSHSY and CDR2 SAAADI. The CDR3 DNA is TGCGCCAGCAGGGCTACCCCCACCAGGACTAGCGGGATTCTCTACAATGAGCAGTTCTTC. Its translation: CASRATPTRTSGILYNEQFF.

J is TRBJ2-5 and V is TRBV5-4, with D possibly TRBD1 on 6 matching bases. Trimming took off 0 bases at V and 5 bases at J, with 11 bases between the two ends. The CDR3 sequence is 14 residues long. Per germline, CDR1 SGHNT and CDR2 YYREEE (reference sequence). The CDR3 DNA sequence: TGTGCCAGCAGCTTGGCAGGGGTGGGGGAGACCCAGTACTTC. Protein sequence: CASSLAGVGETQYF.

The rearrangement uses TRBV2 and TRBJ2-1; 13 nucleotides agree with TRBD2. Germline CDR1 SNHLY, CDR2 FYNNEI. This CDR3 is built from 16 residues. V shed 3 bases and J 2 bases; nucleotides not matched to a gene: 1. The CDR3 bases are TGTGCCAGCAGTGACGGGACTAGCGGGACCTACAATGAGCAGTTCTTC. This encodes CASSDGTSGTYNEQFF.

This chain uses TRBV7-3 with TRBJ2-2, with TRBD1 as a possible D gene (7 bases). The CDR3 totals 13 residues. Trimming removed 4 bases from V and 5 bases from J, with 8 bases in between. Per the germline V gene, CDR1 is SGHTA and CDR2 is FQGTGA. CDR3 amino acids: CASSSGGTGELFF. CDR3 DNA: TGTGCCAGCAGCTCAGGGGGGACCGGGGAGCTGTTTTTT.

The V gene is TRBV28, the J gene TRBJ1-2; TRBD1 matches 9 bases. The CDR3 covers 15 residues. The germline CDR1 and CDR2 sequences are MDHEN and SYDVKM. V lost 6 bases and J lost 8; bases outside the gene matches: 13. The CDR3 here is CASSPTGGGGNGYTF. The CDR3 nucleotides are TGTGCCAGCAGCCCAACAGGGGGCGGAGGGAACGGCTACACCTTC.

This clone was found once. The chain is built from TRBV5-5 and TRBJ2-2, with 9 positions matching TRBD1. Losses at the gene ends were 2 bases for V and 5 bases for J; bases not matched to a gene: 7. The V gene's germline CDR1 is SGHKS and CDR2 YYEKEE (reference sequence). The CDR3 totals 16 residues. The CDR3 sequence: CASSFQTGGKTGELFF. The DNA for the CDR3 is TGTGCCAGCAGCTTCCAGACAGGGGGGAAAACCGGGGAGCTGTTTTTT.

The V call is TRBV4-1, the J call TRBJ2-5; 8 bases are shared with TRBD2. CDR1 is MGHRA and CDR2 is YSYEKL in the germline V gene. Unmatched junction bases numbered 9, after V lost 1 base and J lost 2 bases. The CDR3 is 17 residues long. The CDR3 DNA is TGCGCCAGCAGCCAAGCAGCACAGCGGGGGCCTCAAGAGACCCAGTACTTC. Its protein product is CASSQAAQRGPQETQYF.

The chain recombines TRBV9 with TRBJ2-1; 10 bases fit TRBD2. The CDR3 contains 14 residues. Germline V gene sequence: CDR1 SGDLS, CDR2 YYNGEE. Trimming at V came to 4 bases and at J to 5 bases, leaving 3 bases not matched to a gene. The CDR3 bases are TGTGCCAGCAGCCTAGCGGGGGACCACAATGAGCAGTTCTTC. It specifies CASSLAGDHNEQFF.

The chain uses TRBV9 and TRBJ2-7; weak D call: TRBD2 (5 bases). Trimming took off 1 base at V and 1 base at J, with 9 bases between the two ends. CDR1 is SGDLS, CDR2 YYNGEE, per germline. There are 14 residues in the CDR3. The CDR3 DNA reads TGTGCCAGCAGCGTAAAAGCGGTATCCTACGAGCAGTACTTC. This encodes CASSVKAVSYEQYF.

This chain connects TRBV4-1 to TRBJ2-1, with 9 bases lining up with TRBD2. The germline V gene encodes CDR1 MGHRA and CDR2 YSYEKL. This CDR3 spans 18 amino acids. The V and J ends lost 4 bases and 0 bases, in that order; junction bases with no gene match: 10. The DNA for the CDR3 is TGCGCCAGCAGCCTTACTCTGGTTAGCGGGAGCTCCTACAATGAGCAGTTCTTC. Translated: CASSLTLVSGSSYNEQFF.

J is TRBJ2-1 and V is TRBV7-2, with 9 bases fitting TRBD2. The CDR3 is made up of 15 amino acids. Germline CDR1 reads SGHTA; CDR2 reads FQGNSA. J was trimmed by 7 bases and V by 7 bases; bases with no gene match: 11. CDR3 bases: TGTGCCAGCACCCCCGGGGGGACTAGCTGGAATGAGCAGTTCTTC. The encoded protein is CASTPGGTSWNEQFF.

The rearrangement uses TRBV30 and TRBJ2-6, with D perhaps matching TRBD1 (5 bases). Germline CDR1 reads GTSNPN; CDR2 reads SVGIG (reference sequence). Trimming stripped 3 bases from V and 0 bases from J, with 9 bases between. This CDR3 spans 15 amino acids. The CDR3 DNA reads as TGTGCCTGGAGCACAGGATTCTCTGGGGCCAACGTCCTGACTTTC. Translation gives CAWSTGFSGANVLTF.

The rearrangement joins TRBV14 to TRBJ2-2; the match to TRBD1 covers 8 bases. The CDR3 runs 16 residues. The V segment lost 1 base and the J segment 4 bases; nucleotides outside the gene matches: 5. Germline values: CDR1 SGHDN, CDR2 FVKESK. DNA of the CDR3: TGTGCCAGCAGCCAAGCCAGGGGGCTAAGCACCGGGGAGCTGTTTTTT. Translating it yields CASSQARGLSTGELFF.

The V and J genes are TRBV19 and TRBJ1-3, with D possibly matching TRBD1 (6 bases). Trimming took off 7 bases at V and 1 base at J, with 11 bases between the two ends. Germline loops: CDR1 LNHDA, CDR2 SQIVND (reference sequence). This CDR3 has 14 residues. As DNA, the CDR3 is TGTGCCAGTACAGCCAGGGGTTCTGGAAACACCATATATTTT. Encoded protein: CASTARGSGNTIYF.

This chain links TRBV2 with TRBJ1-5; D possibly corresponds to TRBD1 (5 bases). Trimming pared 1 base from V and 5 bases from J, leaving 12 bases between. Germline CDR1 is SNHLY and CDR2 is FYNNEI. The CDR3 has 15 residues. Here the CDR3 reads CASSEGAGQDQPQHF. The CDR3 DNA reads as TGTGCCAGCAGTGAAGGCGCAGGGCAGGATCAGCCCCAGCATTTT.

This chain joins TRBV18 and TRBJ2-7, with 8 nucleotides matching TRBD1. The CDR3 is made up of 15 amino acids. V dropped 6 bases and J dropped 2; count of bases not matched to a gene: 9. Germline lookup yields CDR1 KGHSH and CDR2 LQKENI. This chain's CDR3 is CASSRQGAVPYEQYF. The CDR3 region has the DNA TGTGCCAGCTCGCGCCAGGGGGCCGTGCCCTACGAGCAGTACTTC.